Following are 26 T cell receptor beta chains from one sample sequenced in a study of T-cell memory formation after mild COVID-19 (dated by TCRdb to the early 2020s). Libraries were prepared through 5' RACE. TCRdb shows the sequencer as Illumina NovaSeq 6000. TCRdb itself trimmed the public reads at Q25 with fastp, ran MiXCR and retained productive beta chains. Rows merge per CDR3 protein into single entries with the most common DNA and genes. Within this sample are some 270,000 distinct CDR3 sequences, with approximately 15% of them counted one time only. The ten largest make up 2.1% of the sample. The specimen sequenced was PBMCs or a T cell subset sorted from them (not recorded which). The receptor set was obtained from an adult woman who had mild COVID-19 (a few samples of this study predate the infection). The sample titles of this study are shuffled in the database, so cell type and time point are left out; the donor was told from shared clones.

This clonotype has a handful of counts. V gene TRBV15 combines with J gene TRBJ1-5, with 11 bases aligning to TRBD1. CDR3 size: 17 residues. Germline V gives CDR1 LNHNV, CDR2 YYDKDF (reference sequence). Trimming took 4 bases from V and 6 from J; bases not matched to a gene: 11. CDR3: CATSTPDRGRYGQPQHF. The CDR3 bases are TGTGCCACCAGCACCCCGGACAGGGGGCGATATGGTCAGCCCCAGCATTTT.

The V gene is TRBV7-6, the J gene TRBJ1-1, with D uncertain. There are 13 residues in the CDR3. V was clipped by 5 bases and J by 0 bases, with 7 bases between them. CDR1 and CDR2 from the germline V gene are SGHVS and FNYEAQ. For the CDR3, the DNA is TGTGCCAGCAGCGCGGTGCTGAACACTGAAGCTTTCTTT. Its translation: CASSAVLNTEAFF.

This clonotype was picked up a small number of times. The rearrangement joins TRBV20-1 to TRBJ2-5; 7 positions match TRBD2. The CDR3 extends over 18 amino acids. V gave up 5 bases and J gave up 1 base; unmatched junction bases: 19. Germline V gene sequence: CDR1 DFQATT, CDR2 SNEGSKA (reference sequence). The CDR3 protein is CSAAPLGGTGYSQETQYF. CDR3 DNA: TGCAGTGCTGCCCCTCTCGGGGGGACTGGCTACTCCCAAGAGACCCAGTACTTC.

The chain couples TRBV5-6 to TRBJ2-1; possible D gene TRBD2, 5 bases. The V end lost 3 bases, the J end lost 1 base, and 14 bases lay between the germline ends. Per the germline V gene, CDR1 is SGHDT and CDR2 is YYEEEE. This CDR3 has 16 residues. The CDR3: CASSSPSGISYNEQFF. The DNA for the CDR3 is TGTGCCAGCAGCTCGCCCTCGGGGATTTCCTACAATGAGCAGTTCTTC.

The rearrangement joins TRBV2 to TRBJ2-3, with 9 bases identical to TRBD2. Per the germline V gene, CDR1 is SNHLY and CDR2 is FYNNEI. V lost 2 bases, J lost 4 bases, and 4 bases stayed unmatched. The CDR3 has 15 residues. DNA of the CDR3: TGTGCCAGCAGTGAACCAGCGGGAGGCTCAGATACGCAGTATTTT. It codes for CASSEPAGGSDTQYF.

This chain's CDR3 is CASSLRTSGQETQYF. CDR3 in DNA: TGTGCCAGCTCACTTCGGACTAGCGGCCAAGAGACCCAGTACTTC. This chain uses TRBV18 with TRBJ2-5; 10 bases line up with TRBD2. V dropped 4 bases and J dropped 1; count of bases not matched to a gene: 3. The CDR3 is made up of 15 amino acids. In germline, CDR1 is KGHSH, CDR2 LQKENI. The complete variable domain, with remaining parts taken from reference TRBV18 and TRBJ2-5, reads NAGVMQNPRHLVRRRGQEARLRCSPMKGHSHVYWYRQLPEEGLKFMVYLQKENIIDESGMPKERFSAEFPKEGPSILRIQQVVRGDSAAYFCASSLRTSGQETQYFGPGTRLLVL.

The CDR3 sequence: CSARGRVPPGAGALTDTQYF. DNA of the CDR3: TGCAGTGCTAGAGGGAGGGTCCCACCAGGAGCGGGGGCGCTCACAGATACGCAGTATTTT. The chain uses TRBV20-1 and TRBJ2-3, with 8 bases aligning to TRBD2. The CDR3 is 20 amino acids. J was trimmed by 2 bases and V by 1 base; bases with no gene match: 20. Germline CDR1 is DFQATT and CDR2 is SNEGSKA (reference sequence).

This clonotype was detected a few times. This chain joins TRBV5-1 and TRBJ2-2; D is perhaps TRBD1 (6 bases). This CDR3 comprises 14 residues. V shed 0 bases and J shed 6 bases, with 9 bases lying between them. From germline, CDR1 is SGHRS and CDR2 YFSETQ. CDR3 DNA sequence: TGCGCCAGCAGCTTGGACAGGGAAGCCGGGGAGCTGTTTTTT. This sequence encodes CASSLDREAGELFF.

Only a few counts were recorded for this clonotype. This chain uses TRBV11-2 with TRBJ1-1; D unresolved. The CDR3 covers 11 residues. Trimming took 1 base from V and 11 from J, leaving 8 bases between them. Germline CDR1 and CDR2: SGHAT and FQNNGV. The CDR3 reads CASSLVDWAFF. CDR3 DNA sequence: TGTGCCAGCAGCTTAGTCGACTGGGCTTTCTTT.

V is TRBV4-1 and J is TRBJ1-2, with 7 bases lining up with TRBD1. The germline V gene encodes CDR1 MGHRA and CDR2 YSYEKL. The V segment lost 0 bases and the J segment 6 bases; nucleotides outside the gene matches: 4. The CDR3 is made up of 14 amino acids. The CDR3 DNA follows: TGCGCCAGCAGCCAAGAGGGCAGGGGGGATGGCTACACCTTC. This codes for CASSQEGRGDGYTF.

V and J are TRBV25-1 and TRBJ2-7; D possibly corresponds to TRBD1 (5 bases). The length of the CDR3 is 14 residues. V gave up 3 bases and J gave up 5 bases, with 14 bases separating them. The germline CDR1 and CDR2 sequences are MGHDK and SYGVNS. CDR3 sequence reads: CASSEARGVDEQYF. The CDR3 DNA reads as TGTGCCAGCAGTGAGGCTAGGGGTGTGGACGAGCAGTACTTC.

This clonotype was detected only a few times. The CDR3 protein is CASSAHRRATEAFF. The CDR3 bases are TGTGCCAGCAGTGCCCACAGGCGAGCCACTGAAGCTTTCTTT. V is TRBV25-1 and J is TRBJ1-1; the D gene is possibly TRBD1 (5 bases). Germline CDR1 MGHDK, CDR2 SYGVNS. The CDR3 runs to 14 residues. V was shortened by 4 bases and J by 4 bases, with 13 bases between the two germline ends.

This clonotype was picked up a small number of times. This chain connects TRBV12-3 or TRBV12-4 to TRBJ1-6; D not resolved. Trimming shortened V by 7 bases and J by 9 bases, and 16 bases separated the two germline ends. CDR3 length: 14 residues. Here the CDR3 reads CASISRTRGSPLHF. CDR3 nucleotide sequence: TGTGCCAGCATCAGCCGGACGCGGGGTTCACCCCTCCACTTT.

This clonotype occurred a few times. This chain links TRBV5-1 with TRBJ2-1; the match to TRBD2 covers 10 bases. Germline CDR1 is SGHRS and CDR2 is YFSETQ. CDR3 size: 15 residues. J lost 4 bases, V lost 0 bases, and 1 base had no gene match. The DNA of the CDR3 is TGCGCCAGCAGCTTGGAAGCGGGAGGGTACAATGAGCAGTTCTTC. Protein: CASSLEAGGYNEQFF.

The count of this clonotype is one. The chain employs TRBV20-1 and TRBJ2-3; 8 nucleotides agree with TRBD1. This CDR3 is built from 17 residues. J was trimmed by 0 bases and V by 3 bases; bases with no gene match: 11. Germline CDR1 and CDR2: DFQATT and SNEGSKA (reference sequence). The chain's CDR3 is CSARIGRQGASTDTQYF. The CDR3 nucleotides are TGCAGTGCTAGGATCGGCCGGCAGGGGGCCAGCACAGATACGCAGTATTTT.

A few counts support this clonotype. V is TRBV30 and J is TRBJ2-6; no clear D gene. V shed 4 bases and J shed 2 bases, with 15 bases lying between them. Germline V lookup: CDR1 GTSNPN, CDR2 SVGIG (reference sequence). The CDR3 contains 16 residues. The CDR3 region has the DNA TGTGCCTGGACTCCTAGGACCGGCCCTGGGGCCAACGTCCTGACTTTC. It encodes CAWTPRTGPGANVLTF. The full variable domain, completed using reference TRBV30 and TRBJ2-6, is SQTIHQWPATLVQPVGSPLSLECTVEGTSNPNLYWYRQAAGRGLQLLFYSVGIGQISSEVPQNLSASRPQDRQFILSSKKLLLSDSGFYLCAWTPRTGPGANVLTFGAGSRLTVL.

A few counts support this clonotype. The V and J genes are TRBV5-4 and TRBJ2-7, with D tentatively TRBD1 (6 bases). This CDR3 is built from 12 residues. Per germline, CDR1 SGHNT and CDR2 YYREEE (reference sequence). Trimming cost V 4 bases and J 6 bases, with 11 bases left between them. CDR3 region: CASSKQGPEQYF. CDR3 DNA sequence: TGTGCCAGCAGCAAACAGGGTCCCGAGCAGTACTTC. Full variable domain (rest looked up from reference TRBV5-4 and TRBJ2-7): ETGVTQSPTHLIKTRGQQVTLRCSSQSGHNTVSWYQQALGQGPQFIFQYYREEENGRGNFPPRFSGLQFPNYSSELNVNALELDDSALYLCASSKQGPEQYFGPGTRLTVT.

Only a few counts were recorded for this clonotype. The conserved closing phenylalanine or tryptophan is absent in this CDR3, likely reflecting a read error. No DNA is shown, since the ends of the CDR3 on it are uncertain; the CDR3 is the one TCRdb lists. The chain recombines TRBV12-3 or TRBV12-4 with TRBJ1-6; the table's D call TRBD1 went unverified against the DNA. Inclusive of both ends, the CDR3 amounts to 13 amino acids. CDR3 residues: CASLSAGDHPSTL.

CDR3 loop: CATRTGGTGGYTF. As DNA, the CDR3 is TGTGCCACGCGGACAGGGGGAACTGGAGGCTACACCTTC. V usage is TRBV10-3 and J usage is TRBJ1-2; 10 bases match TRBD1. The junction had 10 bases not matched to a gene; V was cut back by 10 bases and J by 8 bases. The CDR3 sequence is 13 residues long. Looked up from germline, CDR1 is ENHRY and CDR2 is SYGVKD.

In the case of this clonotype: This may be a read error, as it is one base from a much larger clone. This chain joins TRBV29-1 and TRBJ2-7; a possible D gene is TRBD2 (5 bases). This CDR3 is 13 amino acids long. The germline gives CDR1 SQVTM, CDR2 ANQGSEA. V was clipped by 8 bases and J by 3 bases, with 17 bases between them. CDR3 region: CSFGRGWGYEQYF. CDR3 coding DNA: TGCAGCTTTGGACGGGGATGGGGCTACGAGCAGTACTTC.

This rearrangement joins TRBV29-1 to TRBJ2-7; a possible D gene is TRBD2 (7 bases). This CDR3 is 14 amino acids long. The germline V gene encodes CDR1 SQVTM and CDR2 ANQGSEA. V lost 7 bases, J lost 2 bases, and 18 bases lay in between. The CDR3 here is CSATSGGPAYEQYF. In DNA, the CDR3 is TGCAGCGCCACTTCGGGGGGCCCCGCCTACGAGCAGTACTTC.

CDR3 nucleotides: TGCGCCAGCAGCAGACCACAGGGAACCGGGGAGCTGTTTTTT. Translating gives CASSRPQGTGELFF. The genes are TRBV5-1 and TRBJ2-2; maybe TRBD1 (6 bases). CDR3 length equals 14 residues. Trimming took off 4 bases at V and 5 bases at J, with 12 bases between the two ends. Germline V gene lookup returns CDR1 SGHRS and CDR2 YFSETQ.

The V gene is TRBV29-1, the J gene TRBJ1-1, with 10 nucleotides matching TRBD1. Trimming removed 6 bases from V and 5 bases from J; junction bases left unmatched: 6. The CDR3 length is 13 residues. CDR1 SQVTM and CDR2 ANQGSEA come from the germline V gene. The CDR3 loop reads CSVGDRGMTEAFF. CDR3 in DNA: TGCAGCGTGGGGGACAGGGGAATGACTGAAGCTTTCTTT.

This clonotype has just a few counts. The chain has TRBV5-4 and TRBJ2-1; D might be TRBD2 (6 bases). Germline values: CDR1 SGHNT, CDR2 YYREEE (reference sequence). CDR3 length: 15 amino acids. Trimming cost V 2 bases and J 0 bases, with 9 bases left between them. The CDR3 spells CASSFLGSSYNEQFF. CDR3 DNA sequence: TGTGCCAGCAGCTTTCTCGGGAGCTCCTACAATGAGCAGTTCTTC.

This clonotype was observed many times. CDR3 nucleotides: TGCAGTGCAGAGACAGGGGGCGTTTCTAATTCACCCCTCCACTTT. Translating it yields CSAETGGVSNSPLHF. V and J are TRBV20-1 and TRBJ1-6, with 10 bases lining up with TRBD1. The CDR3 totals 15 residues. Trimming removed 6 bases from V and 6 bases from J; junction bases left unmatched: 8. CDR1 and CDR2 from the germline V gene are DFQATT and SNEGSKA (reference sequence).

V is TRBV24-1 and J is TRBJ2-1, with TRBD2 matching 12 bases. The CDR3 length is 15 residues. Germline values: CDR1 KGHDR, CDR2 SFDVKD. Trimming removed 3 bases from V and 5 bases from J; junction bases left unmatched: 1. CDR3 sequence: CATSDPSGRDNEQFF. DNA of the CDR3: TGTGCCACCAGTGATCCTAGCGGGAGGGACAATGAGCAGTTCTTC.